What follows is one T cell receptor beta chain and its context. The antigen is unknown. This specimen comes from a study of cytomegalovirus exposure and HLA in healthy donors. Whole-study results and caveats: CMV serostatus was the only recorded immune exposure for donors.

PCR employed 60 Vbeta and 13 Jbeta primers. The data were produced by immunoSEQ multiplex PCR, yet TCRdb's version contains in-frame clones alone and is incomplete. This sample has roughly 130,000 clones; less than 85% occur once, and the top ten carry 1.8%. The clonotype comes from a man in his forties in good health and CMV-seronegative. Input material: PBMCs.

CDR3: CASSTRRTSGRALTYNEQFF. In DNA form, the CDR3 reads TGTGCCAGTAGTACTAGGAGGACTAGCGGGAGGGCCCTCACCTACAATGAGCAGTTCTTC. The chain links TRBV19 to TRBJ2-1, with TRBD2 identical over 15 bases. J gave up 2 bases and V 4 bases, and 12 bases lay outside the gene matches. CDR3 size: 20 residues. Germline-derived CDR1 and CDR2 are LNHDA and SQIVND (reference sequence).